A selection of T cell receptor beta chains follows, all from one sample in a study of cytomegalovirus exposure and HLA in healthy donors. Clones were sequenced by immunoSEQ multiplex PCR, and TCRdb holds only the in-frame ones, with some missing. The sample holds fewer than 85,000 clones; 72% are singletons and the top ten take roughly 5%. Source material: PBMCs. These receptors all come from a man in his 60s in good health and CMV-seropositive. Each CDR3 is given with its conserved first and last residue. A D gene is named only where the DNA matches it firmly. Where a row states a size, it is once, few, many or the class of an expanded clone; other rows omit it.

CDR3: CASIIGGFGDTQYF; DNA: TGTGCCAGCATCATTGGGGGGTTCGGAGATACGCAGTATTTT; J: TRBJ2-3; D: .; size: .; V: TRBV5-6
CDR3: CARPGGTLNTEAFF; DNA: TGCGCCAGACCGGGGGGAACTCTGAACACTGAAGCTTTCTTT; J: TRBJ1-1; D: .; size: .; V: TRBV4-3
CDR3: CAISEGSGGPNEQFF; DNA: TGTGCCATCAGTGAAGGTAGCGGGGGGCCCAATGAGCAGTTCTTC; J: TRBJ2-1; D: TRBD2; size: .; V: TRBV10-3
CDR3: CASSSQGGSYNEQFF; DNA: TGCGCCAGCAGCTCCCAGGGGGGCTCCTACAATGAGCAGTTCTTC; J: TRBJ2-1; D: .; size: .; V: TRBV5-1
CDR3: CASSQVNEQFF; DNA: TGTGCCAGCTCGCAGGTGAATGAGCAGTTCTTC; J: TRBJ2-1; D: .; size: .; V: TRBV18
CDR3: CASSWGQGALQPQHF; DNA: TGTGCCAGCAGTTGGGGACAGGGGGCGCTTCAGCCCCAGCATTTT; J: TRBJ1-5; D: TRBD1; size: .; V: TRBV27
CDR3: CASTLDSGGAKANEQFF; DNA: TGCGCCAGCACCCTCGATAGCGGGGGGGCCAAGGCGAATGAGCAGTTCTTC; J: TRBJ2-1; D: TRBD2; size: .; V: TRBV4-1
CDR3: CASSLYPGDWALSNEQYF; DNA: TGCGCCAGCAGCTTGTATCCGGGGGATTGGGCTCTATCTAACGAGCAGTACTTC; J: TRBJ2-7; D: .; size: .; V: TRBV5-1
CDR3: CASSDIPDRDGYTF; DNA: TGTGCCAGCAGCGACATCCCGGACAGGGATGGCTACACCTTC; J: TRBJ1-2; D: TRBD1; size: .; V: TRBV6-5
CDR3: CASSSLAAPSNEQYF; DNA: TGTGCCAGCAGCTCGCTAGCGGCGCCCTCGAACGAGCAGTACTTC; J: TRBJ2-7; D: TRBD2; size: .; V: TRBV2
CDR3: CASSLMQGSSYNEQFF; DNA: TGTGCCAGCAGCTTGATGCAGGGGAGCTCCTACAATGAGCAGTTCTTC; J: TRBJ2-1; D: .; size: .; V: TRBV5-4
CDR3: CSGYRGNYGYTF; DNA: TGCAGCGGTTACAGGGGGAACTATGGCTACACCTTC; J: TRBJ1-2; D: TRBD1; size: .; V: TRBV29-1
CDR3: CASTLLAGFSSYNEQFF; DNA: TGTGCCAGCACCTTGTTAGCGGGCTTTAGCTCCTACAATGAGCAGTTCTTC; J: TRBJ2-1; D: TRBD2; size: .; V: TRBV11-2
CDR3: CASSQRGSSEQFF; DNA: TGTGCCAGCAGCCAACGAGGCAGCAGTGAGCAGTTCTTC; J: TRBJ2-1; D: .; size: .; V: TRBV5-4
CDR3: CASKLQGTQYF; DNA: TGTGCCAGCAAATTACAGGGTACGCAGTATTTT; J: TRBJ2-3; D: .; size: .; V: TRBV6-1
CDR3: CSGNYGYTF; DNA: TGCAGCGGGAATTATGGCTACACCTTC; J: TRBJ1-2; D: .; size: few; V: TRBV20-1
CDR3: CASKREAVYTGELFF; DNA: TGTGCCAGTAAAAGAGAAGCGGTTTACACCGGGGAGCTGTTTTTT; J: TRBJ2-2; D: .; size: .; V: TRBV19
CDR3: CASSLWTGGSTDTQYF; DNA: TGTGCCAGCAGTTTATGGACAGGGGGTAGCACAGATACGCAGTATTTT; J: TRBJ2-3; D: TRBD1; size: .; V: TRBV27
CDR3: CASSDPQRGLNTEAFF; DNA: TGCGCCAGCAGTGATCCCCAGAGGGGGCTGAACACTGAAGCTTTCTTT; J: TRBJ1-1; D: TRBD1; size: few; V: TRBV10-2
CDR3: CASSYGTGREGDGYTF; DNA: TGTGCCAGCAGTTACGGGACAGGGAGGGAGGGGGATGGCTACACCTTC; J: TRBJ1-2; D: TRBD1; size: .; V: TRBV6-6
CDR3: CASSLERQNRGKLFF; DNA: TGCGCCAGCAGCTTGGAGCGCCAAAACCGGGGGAAACTGTTTTTT; J: TRBJ1-4; D: .; size: .; V: TRBV5-1
CDR3: CASSPPGQTSGEQYF; DNA: TGTGCCAGCAGCCCACCGGGACAAACCTCGGGCGAGCAGTACTTC; J: TRBJ2-7; D: .; size: once; V: TRBV5-4
CDR3: CASSTFGEQFF; DNA: TGTGCCAGTAGTACCTTCGGTGAGCAGTTCTTC; J: TRBJ2-1; D: .; size: .; V: TRBV19
CDR3: CASSLGGGDSDTQYF; DNA: TGCGCCAGCAGCTTGGGCGGGGGTGATTCAGATACGCAGTATTTT; J: TRBJ2-3; D: TRBD2; size: .; V: TRBV5-1
CDR3: CASSQETATYEQYF; DNA: TGCGCCAGCAGCCAAGAAACTGCCACCTACGAGCAGTACTTC; J: TRBJ2-7; D: .; size: .; V: TRBV4-1
CDR3: CASSAGTSWGNEQFF; DNA: TGTGCCAGCAGTGCCGGGACTAGCTGGGGCAATGAGCAGTTCTTC; J: TRBJ2-1; D: TRBD2; size: .; V: TRBV6-5
CDR3: CSSSSVPLSSGGAGETQYF; DNA: TGTTCCAGCAGCTCGGTACCTCTTTCCAGCGGGGGGGCCGGGGAGACCCAGTACTTC; J: TRBJ2-5; D: TRBD2; size: .; V: TRBV7-9
CDR3: CASSQRDRMNTEAFF; DNA: TGCGCCAGCAGCCAGCGGGACAGGATGAACACTGAAGCTTTCTTT; J: TRBJ1-1; D: TRBD1; size: .; V: TRBV4-3
CDR3: CSSSLGTSGGTGANVLTF; DNA: TGTTCCAGCAGCCTCGGGACTAGCGGGGGGACTGGGGCCAACGTCCTGACTTTC; J: TRBJ2-6; D: TRBD2; size: .; V: TRBV7-9